The sample holds many counts of the clone carrying this T cell receptor beta chain. Its antigen is not identified. Amplification of ligated cDNA took four PCR rounds with SP2 and nested alpha and beta constant primers. Blood and skin TCR RNA was reverse transcribed with alpha and beta constant primers. TCRdb re-derived calls from the 5' RACE reads in MiXCR, one entry per CDR3 protein. This sample has about 60,000 distinct CDR3 sequences, with 8% found just once. The data derive from a study of naive and memory T cell subsets. Study-level results: TCR transcript changes with activation or differentiation may affect this RNA method.

The library had UMIs added by 3' ligation of an oligonucleotide to TCR cDNA. RNA was extracted from approximately 2.6 ml of whole blood of healthy adults. Cells were not sorted; total RNA input targeted roughly 1 to 1,100 ng. Germline V gene sequence: CDR1 DFQATT, CDR2 SNEGSKA (reference sequence). The CDR3 consists of 14 residues. The ends lost 0 bases at V and 6 bases at J; junction bases unmatched: 6. The rearrangement uses TRBV20-1 and TRBJ1-2, with 8 bases lining up with TRBD1. This TCR came from a female donor in good health. The CDR3 here is CSARDQDRVHGYTF. The DNA for the CDR3 is TGCAGTGCTAGAGATCAGGACAGGGTCCATGGCTACACCTTC.